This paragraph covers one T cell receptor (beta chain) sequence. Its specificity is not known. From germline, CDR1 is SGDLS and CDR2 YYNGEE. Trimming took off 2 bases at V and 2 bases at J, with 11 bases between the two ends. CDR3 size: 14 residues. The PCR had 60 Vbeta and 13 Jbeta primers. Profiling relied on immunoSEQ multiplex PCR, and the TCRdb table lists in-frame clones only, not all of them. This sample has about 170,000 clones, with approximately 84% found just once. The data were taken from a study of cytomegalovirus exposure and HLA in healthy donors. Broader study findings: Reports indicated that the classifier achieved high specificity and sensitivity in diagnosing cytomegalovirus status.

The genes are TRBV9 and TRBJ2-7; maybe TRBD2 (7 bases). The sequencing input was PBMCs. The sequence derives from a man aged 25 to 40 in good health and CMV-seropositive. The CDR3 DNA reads TGTGCCAGCAGCGTTGGGGGGGGCACCTACGAGCAGTACTTC. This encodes CASSVGGGTYEQYF.